A single sample is the source of the 5 T cell receptor beta chains below, sequenced in a study of immune cell composition in non-small cell lung cancer. Assay used: immunoSEQ multiplex PCR; TCRdb lists only in-frame clones, some missing. The sample includes 5,000 or so clones, approximately 85% of them seen just once. The sequencing sample was made of lung tumor tissue. These receptors all stem from a human donor with non-small cell lung cancer.

V and J are TRBV6-1 and TRBJ2-7; tentatively, D is TRBD2 (6 bases). V lost 7 bases and J 0 bases, leaving 13 bases between the germline ends. This CDR3 spans 14 amino acids. Germline CDR1 and CDR2: MNHNS and SASEGT. CDR3 region: CASKPPGLSYEQYF. CDR3 in DNA: TGTGCCAGCAAACCACCGGGACTCTCCTACGAGCAGTACTTC.

The chain uses TRBV7-2 and TRBJ2-3; the D gene is possibly TRBD2 (5 bases). The CDR3 length is 15 residues. Germline lookup yields CDR1 SGHTA and CDR2 FQGNSA. The germline V and J ends were trimmed by 1 base and 4 bases, with 12 bases remaining between them. Here the CDR3 DNA reads TGTGCCAGCAGCTTAGTTCCAGCGGAGTCAGATACGCAGTATTTT. Its translation: CASSLVPAESDTQYF.

This clone was recorded a few times. The gene calls are TRBV2 and TRBJ1-4; TRBD1 is a possible D gene (6 bases). V dropped 8 bases and J dropped 6 bases, with 16 bases sitting between them. Germline CDR1 is SNHLY and CDR2 is FYNNEI. The CDR3 contains 14 residues. The CDR3 coding sequence is TGTGCCAGCGGGAAAGGGGGTGGCGATGAAAAACTGTTTTTT. The encoded protein is CASGKGGGDEKLFF.

This clone was seen only once. The V gene is TRBV29-1, the J gene TRBJ2-3; 14 nucleotides align to TRBD2. After removal of 6 bases from V and 4 bases from J, the junction contained 6 bases not matched to a gene. CDR1 is SQVTM and CDR2 is ANQGSEA in the germline V gene. The CDR3 loop spans 15 amino acids. CDR3 amino acids: CSVTGTSGSADTQYF. The CDR3 DNA is TGCAGCGTAACTGGGACTAGCGGGAGTGCAGATACGCAGTATTTT.

The CDR3 sequence is CASSSQGILYEQYF. In DNA form, the CDR3 reads TGTGCCAGCAGCTCCCAGGGAATCCTCTACGAGCAGTACTTC. The chain employs TRBV11-2 and TRBJ2-7; D is possibly TRBD1 (5 bases). Germline loops: CDR1 SGHAT, CDR2 FQNNGV. Trimming cost V 4 bases and J 3 bases, with 13 bases left between them. The CDR3 has 14 residues.